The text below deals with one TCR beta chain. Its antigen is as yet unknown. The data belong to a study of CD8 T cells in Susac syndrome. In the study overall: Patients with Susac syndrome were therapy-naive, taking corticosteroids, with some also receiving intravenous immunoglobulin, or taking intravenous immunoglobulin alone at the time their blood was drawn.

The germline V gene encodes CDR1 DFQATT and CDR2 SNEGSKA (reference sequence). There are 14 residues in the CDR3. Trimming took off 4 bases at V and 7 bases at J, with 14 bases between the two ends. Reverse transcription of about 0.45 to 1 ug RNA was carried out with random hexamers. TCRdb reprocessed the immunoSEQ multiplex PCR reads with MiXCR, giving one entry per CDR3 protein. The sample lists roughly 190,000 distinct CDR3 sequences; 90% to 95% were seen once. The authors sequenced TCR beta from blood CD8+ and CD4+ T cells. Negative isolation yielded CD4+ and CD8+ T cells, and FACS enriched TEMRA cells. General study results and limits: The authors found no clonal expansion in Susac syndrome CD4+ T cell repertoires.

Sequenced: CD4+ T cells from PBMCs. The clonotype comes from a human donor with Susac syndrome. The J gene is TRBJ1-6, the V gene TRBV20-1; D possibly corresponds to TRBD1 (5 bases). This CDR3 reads CSAKPGTGNSPLHF. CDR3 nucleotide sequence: TGCAGTGCTAAGCCAGGGACTGGGAATTCACCCCTCCACTTT.